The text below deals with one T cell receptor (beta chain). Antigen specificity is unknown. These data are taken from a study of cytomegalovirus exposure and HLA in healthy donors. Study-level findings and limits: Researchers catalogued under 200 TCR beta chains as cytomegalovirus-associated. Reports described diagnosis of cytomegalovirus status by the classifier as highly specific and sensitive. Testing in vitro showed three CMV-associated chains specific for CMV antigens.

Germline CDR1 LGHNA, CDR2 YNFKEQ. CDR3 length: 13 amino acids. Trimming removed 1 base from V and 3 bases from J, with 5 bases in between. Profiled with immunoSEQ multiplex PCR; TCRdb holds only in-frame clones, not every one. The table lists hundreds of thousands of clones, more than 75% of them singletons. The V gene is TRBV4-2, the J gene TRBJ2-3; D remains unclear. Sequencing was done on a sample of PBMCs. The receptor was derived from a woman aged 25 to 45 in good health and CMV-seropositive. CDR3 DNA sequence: TGTGCCAGCAGCCAAGTTAGTACAGATACGCAGTATTTT. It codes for CASSQVSTDTQYF.